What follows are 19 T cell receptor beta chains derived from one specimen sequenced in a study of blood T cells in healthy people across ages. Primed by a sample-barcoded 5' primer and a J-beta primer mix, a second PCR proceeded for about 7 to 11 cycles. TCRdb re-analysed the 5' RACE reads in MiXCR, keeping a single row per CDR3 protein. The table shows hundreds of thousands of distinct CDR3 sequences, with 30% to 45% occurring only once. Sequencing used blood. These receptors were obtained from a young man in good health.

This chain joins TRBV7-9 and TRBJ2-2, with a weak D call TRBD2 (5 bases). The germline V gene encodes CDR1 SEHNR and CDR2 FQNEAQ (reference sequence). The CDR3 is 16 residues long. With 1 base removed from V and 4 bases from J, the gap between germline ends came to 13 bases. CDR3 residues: CASSLGGGLITGELFF. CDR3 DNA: TGTGCCAGCAGCTTAGGAGGCGGACTCATCACCGGGGAGCTGTTTTTT.

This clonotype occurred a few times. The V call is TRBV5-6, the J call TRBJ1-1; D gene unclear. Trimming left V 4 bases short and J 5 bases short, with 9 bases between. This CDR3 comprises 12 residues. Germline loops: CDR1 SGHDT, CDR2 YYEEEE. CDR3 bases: TGTGCCAGCAGCCGATCGATTACTGAAGCTTTCTTT. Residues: CASSRSITEAFF.

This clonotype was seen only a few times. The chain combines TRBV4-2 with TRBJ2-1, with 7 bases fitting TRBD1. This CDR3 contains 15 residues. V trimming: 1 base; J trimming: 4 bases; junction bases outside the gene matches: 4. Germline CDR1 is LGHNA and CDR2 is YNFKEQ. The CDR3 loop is CASSQVRDSYNEQFF. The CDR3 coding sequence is TGTGCCAGCAGCCAAGTACGGGACAGTTACAATGAGCAGTTCTTC.

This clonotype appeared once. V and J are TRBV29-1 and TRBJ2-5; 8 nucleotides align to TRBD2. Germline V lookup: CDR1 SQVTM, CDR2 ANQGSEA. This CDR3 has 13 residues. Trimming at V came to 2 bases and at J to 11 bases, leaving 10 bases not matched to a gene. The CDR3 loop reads CSVESGGANEQYF. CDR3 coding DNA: TGCAGCGTTGAATCCGGGGGGGCGAATGAGCAGTACTTC.

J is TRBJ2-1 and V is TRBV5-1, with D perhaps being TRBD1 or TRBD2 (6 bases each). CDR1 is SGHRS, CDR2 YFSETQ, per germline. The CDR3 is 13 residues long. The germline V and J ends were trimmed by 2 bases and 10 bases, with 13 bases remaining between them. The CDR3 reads CASSFEGGWEQFF. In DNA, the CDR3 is TGCGCCAGCAGCTTCGAGGGGGGCTGGGAGCAGTTCTTC.

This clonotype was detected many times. The CDR3: CSATTIDGNQPQHF. CDR3 nucleotide sequence: TGCAGTGCTACTACCATCGATGGCAATCAGCCCCAGCATTTT. The J gene is TRBJ1-5, the V gene TRBV20-1; D unclear. Germline-derived CDR1 and CDR2 are DFQATT and SNEGSKA (reference sequence). V dropped 4 bases and J dropped 2 bases, with 12 bases sitting between them. The CDR3 sequence is 14 residues long.

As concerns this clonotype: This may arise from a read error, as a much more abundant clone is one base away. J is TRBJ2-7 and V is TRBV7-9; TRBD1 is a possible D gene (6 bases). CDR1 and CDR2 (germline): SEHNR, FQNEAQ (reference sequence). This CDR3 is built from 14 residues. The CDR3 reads CASGFGQSAYEQYF. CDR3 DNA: TGTGCCAGCGGCTTCGGACAGAGCGCCTACGAGCAGTACTTC.

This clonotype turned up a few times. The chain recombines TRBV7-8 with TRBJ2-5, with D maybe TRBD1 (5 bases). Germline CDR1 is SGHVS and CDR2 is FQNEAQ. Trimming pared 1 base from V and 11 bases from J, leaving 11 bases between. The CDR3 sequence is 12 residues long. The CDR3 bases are TGTGCCAGCAGCTTAGTCAGGGTAGAGCAGTACTTC. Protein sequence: CASSLVRVEQYF.

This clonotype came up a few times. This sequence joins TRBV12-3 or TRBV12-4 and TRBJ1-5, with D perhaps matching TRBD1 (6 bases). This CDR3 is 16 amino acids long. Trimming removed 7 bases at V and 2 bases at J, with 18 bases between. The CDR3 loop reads CASTSPGGAGNQPQHF. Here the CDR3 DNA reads TGTGCCAGCACCTCTCCGGGGGGCGCGGGCAATCAGCCCCAGCATTTT.

The CDR3 DNA sequence: TGTGCCAGCGGTTGGACAGGCTCCTACAATGAGCAGTTCTTC. Protein product: CASGWTGSYNEQFF. The chain links TRBV2 to TRBJ2-1; 7 bases agree with TRBD1. Germline-derived CDR1 and CDR2 are SNHLY and FYNNEI. This CDR3 has 14 residues. Trimming removed 8 bases from V and 0 bases from J; junction bases left unmatched: 4.

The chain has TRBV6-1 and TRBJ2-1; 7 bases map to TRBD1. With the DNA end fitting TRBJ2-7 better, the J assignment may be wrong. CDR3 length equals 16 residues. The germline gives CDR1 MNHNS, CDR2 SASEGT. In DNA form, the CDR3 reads TGTGCCAGCAGTACGAGACAGGGTACATCATACAATGAGCAGTACTTC. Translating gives CASSTRQGTSYNEQYF.

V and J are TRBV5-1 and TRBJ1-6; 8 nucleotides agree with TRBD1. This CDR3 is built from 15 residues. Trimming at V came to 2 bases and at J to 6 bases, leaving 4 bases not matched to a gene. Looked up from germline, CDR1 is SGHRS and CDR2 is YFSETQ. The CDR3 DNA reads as TGCGCCAGCAGCTTCACGACAGGGGTTAATTCACCCCTCCACTTT. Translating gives CASSFTTGVNSPLHF.

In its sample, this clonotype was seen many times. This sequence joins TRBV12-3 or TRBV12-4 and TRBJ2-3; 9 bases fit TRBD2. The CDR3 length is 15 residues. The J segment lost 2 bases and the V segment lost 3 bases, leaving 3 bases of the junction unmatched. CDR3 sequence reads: CASSLGGGATDTQYF. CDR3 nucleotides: TGTGCCAGCAGTTTGGGCGGGGGGGCCACAGATACGCAGTATTTT.

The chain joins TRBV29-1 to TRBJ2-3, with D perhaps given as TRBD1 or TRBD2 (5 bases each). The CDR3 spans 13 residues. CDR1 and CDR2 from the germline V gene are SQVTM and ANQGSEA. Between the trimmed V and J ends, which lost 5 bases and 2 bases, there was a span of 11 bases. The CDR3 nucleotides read TGCAGCGTTAAGGGACCAAACACAGATACGCAGTATTTT. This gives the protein CSVKGPNTDTQYF.

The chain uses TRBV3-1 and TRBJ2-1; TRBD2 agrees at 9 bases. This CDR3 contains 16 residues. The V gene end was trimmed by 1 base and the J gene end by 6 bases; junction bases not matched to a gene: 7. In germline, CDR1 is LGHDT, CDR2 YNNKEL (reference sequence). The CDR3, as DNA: TGTGCCAGCAGCCAAGTCGGGGCGGGGGGGCTCAATGAGCAGTTCTTC. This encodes CASSQVGAGGLNEQFF.

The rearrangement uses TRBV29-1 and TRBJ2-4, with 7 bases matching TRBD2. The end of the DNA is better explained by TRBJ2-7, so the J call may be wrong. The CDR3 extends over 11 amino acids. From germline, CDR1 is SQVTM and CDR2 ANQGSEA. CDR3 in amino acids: CSVGLWGEQYF. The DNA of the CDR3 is TGCAGCGTGGGACTATGGGGCGAGCAGTACTTC.

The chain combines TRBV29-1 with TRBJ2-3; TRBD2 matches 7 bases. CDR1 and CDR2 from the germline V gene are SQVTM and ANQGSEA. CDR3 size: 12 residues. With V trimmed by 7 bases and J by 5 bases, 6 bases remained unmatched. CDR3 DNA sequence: TGCAGCGGCGGACTAGTAGGAGATACGCAGTATTTT. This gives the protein CSGGLVGDTQYF.

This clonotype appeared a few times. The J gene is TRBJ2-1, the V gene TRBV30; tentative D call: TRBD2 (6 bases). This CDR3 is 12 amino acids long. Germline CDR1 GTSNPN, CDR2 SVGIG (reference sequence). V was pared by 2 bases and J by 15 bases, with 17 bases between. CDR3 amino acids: CAWSPPGGDPFF. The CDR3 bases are TGTGCCTGGAGTCCTCCGGGCGGGGACCCGTTCTTC. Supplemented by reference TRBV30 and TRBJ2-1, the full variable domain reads SQTIHQWPATLVQPVGSPLSLECTVEGTSNPNLYWYRQAAGRGLQLLFYSVGIGQISSEVPQNLSASRPQDRQFILSSKKLLLSDSGFYLCAWSPPGGDPFFGPGTRLTVL.

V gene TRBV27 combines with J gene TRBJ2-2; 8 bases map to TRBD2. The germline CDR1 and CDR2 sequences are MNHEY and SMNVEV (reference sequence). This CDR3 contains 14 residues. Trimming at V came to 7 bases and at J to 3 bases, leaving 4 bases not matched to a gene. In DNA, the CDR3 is TGTGCCAGCATCGACGGGGGGGACACCGGGGAGCTGTTTTTT. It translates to CASIDGGDTGELFF.